The rows below give T cell receptor beta chains drawn from one sample of a study of T cells in Graves' hyperthyroidism and ophthalmopathy. From the multiplex PCR reads, TCRdb called clonotypes with MiXCR, one entry per CDR3 protein. This table holds 730,000 or so distinct CDR3 sequences, around a sixth found once. What was sequenced was blood. The receptor source for this set is a woman aged 45-65 years with Graves' hyperthyroidism that later progressed to Graves' ophthalmopathy. The CDR3 runs from the conserved cysteine through the conserved F or W. A D gene is named only where the DNA matches it firmly. Some rows mark clone size as missing; the rest say once, few, many or name a class of expanded clone.

clone size,D gene,V gene,J gene,CDR3 protein,CDR3 DNA
many,TRBD2,TRBV5-1,TRBJ2-2,CASGVAGPGTGELFF,TGCGCCAGCGGAGTAGCGGGTCCGGGCACCGGGGAGCTGTTTTTT
.,.,TRBV6-1,TRBJ2-1,CASRLRGEQFF,TGTGCCAGCAGACTGAGGGGTGAGCAGTTCTTC
.,.,TRBV27,TRBJ2-1,CASPSVRSSSHNEQFF,TGTGCCAGTCCGTCAGTGAGGTCAAGCTCCCACAATGAGCAGTTCTTC
.,TRBD1,TRBV28,TRBJ1-2,CASTSGQGGYGYTF,TGTGCCAGCACCTCAGGACAGGGGGGGTATGGCTACACCTTC
.,TRBD1,TRBV2,TRBJ1-2,CASSEALAGGYGYTF,TGTGCCAGCAGTGAAGCGCTAGCAGGGGGCTACGGCTACACCTTC
many,.,TRBV2,TRBJ2-1,CASSPGRNDNEQFF,TGTGCCAGCAGCCCGGGACGGAACGACAATGAGCAGTTCTTC
.,.,TRBV12-3/TRBV12-4,TRBJ1-2,CASSPTQGHYGYTF,TGTGCCAGCAGCCCAACACAGGGACACTATGGCTACACCTTC
few,.,TRBV7-6,TRBJ1-5,CASSLTPGGGNQPQHF,TGTGCCAGCAGCTTAACCCCCGGGGGAGGCAATCAGCCCCAGCATTTT
many,.,TRBV3-1,TRBJ2-1,CASSQDHEGNLNEQFF,TGTGCCAGCAGCCAAGATCACGAGGGCAACCTCAATGAGCAGTTCTTC
few,.,TRBV3-1,TRBJ1-2,CASSQDWGKLDYGYTF,TGTGCCAGCAGCCAAGACTGGGGAAAATTGGACTATGGCTACACCTTC
few,.,TRBV5-1,TRBJ1-5,CASSFKIEAGNQPQHF,TGCGCCAGCAGCTTTAAGATAGAGGCAGGCAATCAGCCCCAGCATTTT
many,.,TRBV7-3,TRBJ2-5,CASSPTANQETQYF,TGTGCCAGCAGCCCAACGGCAAATCAAGAGACCCAGTACTTC
many,TRBD1,TRBV6-5,TRBJ2-7,CASSYGTGGREQYF,TGTGCCAGCAGTTACGGCACAGGGGGCAGGGAGCAGTACTTC
few,TRBD1,TRBV18,TRBJ2-7,CASSPQVSGTGVYEQYF,TGTGCCAGCTCACCACAGGTCTCCGGGACAGGGGTATACGAGCAGTACTTC
many,TRBD2,TRBV2,TRBJ2-7,CASRTARGGLYEQYF,TGTGCCAGCAGGACCGCCCGGGGGGGCCTTTACGAGCAGTACTTC
.,TRBD1,TRBV6-1,TRBJ1-2,CASRSTGGYTF,TGTGCCAGCAGATCGACAGGGGGCTACACCTTC
few,.,TRBV20-1,TRBJ2-1,CSADRTGRTLYNEQFF,TGCAGTGCGGACCGAACGGGACGGACGTTATACAATGAGCAGTTCTTC
many,TRBD1,TRBV7-9,TRBJ2-5,CASSFAGTGQETQYF,TGTGCCAGCAGCTTTGCGGGGACAGGTCAAGAGACCCAGTACTTC
many,.,TRBV3-1,TRBJ1-2,CASSDRAGYGYTF,TGTGCCAGCAGCGACCGGGCCGGCTATGGCTACACCTTC
few,TRBD2,TRBV13,TRBJ2-2,CASSLTSGGVNTGELFF,TGTGCCAGCAGCTTAACTAGCGGGGGAGTTAACACCGGGGAGCTGTTTTTT
many,.,TRBV20-1,TRBJ1-5,CSARHSNQPQHF,TGCAGTGCTAGACATAGCAATCAGCCCCAGCATTTT
few,.,TRBV7-2,TRBJ1-6,CASSLGPGGKSPLHF,TGTGCCAGCAGCTTAGGGCCGGGGGGCAAATCACCCCTCCACTTT
few,.,TRBV5-4,TRBJ1-4,CASSLAGVTNEKLFF,TGTGCCAGCAGCTTGGCCGGGGTGACTAATGAAAAACTGTTTTTT
many,.,TRBV9,TRBJ1-4,CASSVVGGGTNEKLFF,TGTGCCAGCAGCGTAGTAGGCGGAGGAACTAATGAAAAACTGTTTTTT
many,.,TRBV30,TRBJ1-1,CARTRIKNTEAFF,TGTGCCCGGACTAGAATCAAGAACACTGAAGCTTTCTTT
few,TRBD1,TRBV6-1,TRBJ1-1,CASRPGTGRPEAFF,TGTGCCAGCAGACCCGGGACAGGGCGGCCTGAAGCTTTCTTT
.,.,TRBV20-1,TRBJ2-3,CSATGPGDTQYF,TGCAGTGCTACGGGGCCGGGAGATACGCAGTATTTT
.,TRBD1,TRBV5-1,TRBJ2-6,CASSYWGQGVSSGANVLTF,TGCGCCAGCAGCTATTGGGGACAGGGGGTTAGTTCTGGGGCCAACGTCCTGACTTTC
.,.,TRBV20-1,TRBJ1-1,CSATDGGKAFF,TGCAGTGCTACCGACGGCGGAAAAGCTTTCTTT
.,.,TRBV6-1,TRBJ1-1,CASLPTQRRSWAFF,TGTGCCAGTCTTCCCACTCAAAGACGGTCATGGGCTTTCTTT
many,.,TRBV7-7,TRBJ2-5,CASSQEGQKETQYF,TGTGCTAGCAGCCAGGAGGGACAGAAAGAGACCCAGTACTTC
few,TRBD1,TRBV12-5,TRBJ2-7,CASGLAMGQWGYYEQYF,TGTGCTAGTGGTTTGGCGATGGGACAGTGGGGTTACTACGAGCAGTACTTC
few,.,TRBV7-2,TRBJ1-1,CASSPAGRVTEAFF,TGTGCCAGCAGCCCCGCAGGGCGTGTGACTGAAGCTTTCTTT
.,.,TRBV18,TRBJ1-6,CASSPTAGQSSYNSPLHF,TGTGCCAGCTCACCAACAGCGGGGCAGAGCTCCTATAATTCACCCCTCCACTTT
many,.,TRBV11-2,TRBJ1-2,CASSLNREDYGYTF,TGTGCCAGCAGCTTAAATCGGGAGGACTATGGCTACACCTTC
many,TRBD1,TRBV11-1,TRBJ2-3,CASSPRDRITDTQYF,TGTGCCAGCAGCCCCCGGGACAGGATCACAGATACGCAGTATTTT
many,.,TRBV6-1,TRBJ2-5,CASKEYQEDQYF,TGTGCCAGCAAGGAATACCAGGAGGACCAGTACTTC
few,.,TRBV12-3/TRBV12-4,TRBJ2-3,CASSLWTSRGPSYTQYF,TGTGCCAGCAGTCTCTGGACTAGCAGGGGGCCTTCTTATACGCAGTATTTT
few,TRBD1,TRBV19,TRBJ2-7,CASSNMGQYYEQYF,TGTGCCAGTAGCAATATGGGACAGTACTACGAGCAGTACTTC
.,.,TRBV6-1,TRBJ1-1,CASSFLSRPEAFF,TGTGCCAGCAGTTTCCTGAGCAGACCCGAAGCTTTCTTT
many,.,TRBV28,TRBJ2-5,CASSLLLSGTQETQYF,TGTGCCAGCAGTTTATTACTTAGTGGGACCCAAGAGACCCAGTACTTC
many,TRBD2,TRBV2,TRBJ2-1,CASRISGGNNEQFF,TGTGCCAGCAGGATTAGCGGGGGGAACAATGAGCAGTTCTTC
few,TRBD2,TRBV2,TRBJ2-7,CASRFGASGAREQYF,TGTGCCAGCAGGTTCGGGGCTAGCGGGGCCCGGGAGCAGTACTTC
many,TRBD1,TRBV10-3,TRBJ2-7,CAIRGTGDGSYEQYF,TGTGCCATCAGAGGGACAGGTGATGGCTCCTACGAGCAGTACTTC
few,TRBD2,TRBV5-6,TRBJ2-2,CASSLEERGLTGELFF,TGTGCCAGCAGCTTGGAGGAGCGGGGGCTTACCGGGGAGCTGTTTTTT
few,TRBD1,TRBV29-1,TRBJ2-2,CSGWTGGTGELFF,TGCAGCGGGTGGACAGGGGGGACCGGGGAGCTGTTTTTT
many,.,TRBV5-1,TRBJ1-2,CASSLVAGMDYTF,TGCGCCAGCAGCTTGGTTGCAGGGATGGACTACACCTTC
few,TRBD2,TRBV6-1,TRBJ2-1,CASSRPLAGGNEQFF,TGTGCCAGCAGTCGACCGTTAGCGGGGGGTAATGAGCAGTTCTTC
many,.,TRBV6-2/TRBV6-3,TRBJ2-3,CASSQGDTQYF,TGTGCCAGCAGCCAAGGAGATACGCAGTATTTT
many,TRBD2,TRBV9,TRBJ2-7,CASSVATSGGEISYEQYF,TGTGCCAGCAGCGTAGCCACTAGCGGGGGGGAAATCTCCTACGAGCAGTACTTC
.,.,TRBV10-1,TRBJ1-1,CASSVTTGSTEAFF,TGCGCCAGCAGCGTTACAACAGGGTCCACTGAAGCTTTCTTT
few,.,TRBV27,TRBJ2-1,CATSPAGDNEQFF,TGTGCCACCTCCCCGGCCGGGGACAATGAGCAGTTCTTC
few,.,TRBV20-1,TRBJ2-1,CSASGTPLRNEQFF,TGCAGTGCTAGCGGGACTCCCCTCCGGAATGAGCAGTTCTTC
.,TRBD1,TRBV6-1,TRBJ1-4,CASSPGTDVARGEKLFF,TGTGCCAGCAGTCCCGGGACAGACGTTGCGCGGGGTGAAAAACTGTTTTTT
.,.,TRBV25-1,TRBJ2-1,CASRDASSYNEQFF,TGTGCCAGCAGAGACGCTAGCTCCTACAATGAGCAGTTCTTC
.,.,TRBV5-1,TRBJ2-5,CASSWPETQETQYF,TGCGCCAGCAGCTGGCCCGAGACCCAAGAGACCCAGTACTTC
.,.,TRBV10-2,TRBJ2-1,CASRVRGNSYNEQFF,TGCGCCAGTCGGGTTAGGGGGAATTCATACAATGAGCAGTTCTTC
many,TRBD2,TRBV7-3,TRBJ2-5,CASSLGPAGGQETQYF,TGTGCCAGCAGCTTAGGACCAGCGGGGGGCCAAGAGACCCAGTACTTC
many,.,TRBV24-1,TRBJ2-1,CATSDLLSAGDNEQFF,TGTGCCACCAGTGATTTGCTTTCTGCAGGAGACAATGAGCAGTTCTTC